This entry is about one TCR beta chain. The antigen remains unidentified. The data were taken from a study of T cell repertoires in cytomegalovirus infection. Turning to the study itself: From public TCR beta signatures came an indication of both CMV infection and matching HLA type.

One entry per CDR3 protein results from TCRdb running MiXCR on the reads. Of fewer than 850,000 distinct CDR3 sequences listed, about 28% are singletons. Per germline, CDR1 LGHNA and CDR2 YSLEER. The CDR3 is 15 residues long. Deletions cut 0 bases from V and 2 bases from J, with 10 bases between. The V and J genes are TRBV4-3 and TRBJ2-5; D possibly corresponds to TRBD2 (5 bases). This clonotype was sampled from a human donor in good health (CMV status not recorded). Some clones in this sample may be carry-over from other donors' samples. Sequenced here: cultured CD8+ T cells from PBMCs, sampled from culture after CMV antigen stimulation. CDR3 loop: CASSQDFSGQETQYF. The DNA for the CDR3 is TGCGCCAGCAGCCAAGATTTCAGCGGTCAAGAGACCCAGTACTTC.